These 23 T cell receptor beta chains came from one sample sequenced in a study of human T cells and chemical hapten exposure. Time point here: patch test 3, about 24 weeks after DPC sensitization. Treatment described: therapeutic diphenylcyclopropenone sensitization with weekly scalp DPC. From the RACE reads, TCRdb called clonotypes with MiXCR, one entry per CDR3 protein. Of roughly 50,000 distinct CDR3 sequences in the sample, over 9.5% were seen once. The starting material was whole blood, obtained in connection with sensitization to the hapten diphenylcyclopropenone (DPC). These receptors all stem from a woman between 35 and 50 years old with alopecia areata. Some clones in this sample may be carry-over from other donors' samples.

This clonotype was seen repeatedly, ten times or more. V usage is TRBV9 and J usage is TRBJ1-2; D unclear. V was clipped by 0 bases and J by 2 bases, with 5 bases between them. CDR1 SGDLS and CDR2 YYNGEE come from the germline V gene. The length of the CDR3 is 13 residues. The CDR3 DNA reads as TGTGCCAGCAGCGTAGCCAAAAACTATGGCTACACCTTC. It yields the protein CASSVAKNYGYTF.

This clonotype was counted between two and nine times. The CDR3 DNA reads as TGTGCCAGCAGCAGGGACGAACTGGGGGGGCCAACGCAGTATTTT. Its translation: CASSRDELGGPTQYF. The V and J genes are TRBV6-2 or TRBV6-3 and TRBJ2-3; possibly TRBD2 for D (7 bases). This CDR3 is 15 amino acids long. Germline CDR1 is MNHEY and CDR2 is SVGEGT. Deletions cut 6 bases from V and 9 bases from J, with 22 bases between.

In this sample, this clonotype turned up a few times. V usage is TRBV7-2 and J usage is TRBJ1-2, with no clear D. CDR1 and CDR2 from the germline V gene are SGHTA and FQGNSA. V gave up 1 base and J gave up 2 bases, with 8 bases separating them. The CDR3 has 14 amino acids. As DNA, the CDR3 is TGTGCCAGCAGCTTAGTTGTCAGAAACTATGGCTACACCTTC. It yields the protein CASSLVVRNYGYTF.

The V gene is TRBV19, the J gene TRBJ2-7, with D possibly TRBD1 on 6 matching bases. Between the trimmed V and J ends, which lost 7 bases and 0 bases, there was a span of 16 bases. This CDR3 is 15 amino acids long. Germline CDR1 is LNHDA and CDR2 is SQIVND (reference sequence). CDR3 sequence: CASTTHREPSYEQYF. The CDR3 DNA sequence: TGTGCCAGTACCACTCACAGGGAGCCCTCCTACGAGCAGTACTTC.

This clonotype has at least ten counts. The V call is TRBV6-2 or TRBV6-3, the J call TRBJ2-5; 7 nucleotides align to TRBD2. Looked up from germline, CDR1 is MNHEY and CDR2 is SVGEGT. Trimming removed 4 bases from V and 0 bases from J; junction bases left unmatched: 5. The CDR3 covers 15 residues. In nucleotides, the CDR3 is TGTGCCAGCAGTTCTGCGGGAGCGTACCAAGAGACCCAGTACTTC. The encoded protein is CASSSAGAYQETQYF.

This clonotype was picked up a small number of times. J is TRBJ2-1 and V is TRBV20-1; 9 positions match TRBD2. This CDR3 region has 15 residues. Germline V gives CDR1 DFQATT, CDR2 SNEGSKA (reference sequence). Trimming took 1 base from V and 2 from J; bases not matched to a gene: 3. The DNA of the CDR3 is TGCAGTGCTAGAGTGGCGGGAGGGCCCTACAATGAGCAGTTCTTC. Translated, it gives CSARVAGGPYNEQFF.

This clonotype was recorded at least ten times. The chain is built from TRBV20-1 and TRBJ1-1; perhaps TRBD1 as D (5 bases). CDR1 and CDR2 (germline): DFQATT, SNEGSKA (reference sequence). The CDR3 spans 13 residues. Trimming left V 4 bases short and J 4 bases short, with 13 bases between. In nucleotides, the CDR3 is TGCAGTGCTACGGCGGGCAGGGTCACTGAAGCTTTCTTT. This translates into CSATAGRVTEAFF.

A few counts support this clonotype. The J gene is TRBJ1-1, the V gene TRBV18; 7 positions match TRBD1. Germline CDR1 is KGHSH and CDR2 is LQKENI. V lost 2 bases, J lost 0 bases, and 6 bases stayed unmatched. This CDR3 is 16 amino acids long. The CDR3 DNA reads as TGTGCCAGCTCACCATTACCGACAGGGATGAACACTGAAGCTTTCTTT. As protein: CASSPLPTGMNTEAFF.

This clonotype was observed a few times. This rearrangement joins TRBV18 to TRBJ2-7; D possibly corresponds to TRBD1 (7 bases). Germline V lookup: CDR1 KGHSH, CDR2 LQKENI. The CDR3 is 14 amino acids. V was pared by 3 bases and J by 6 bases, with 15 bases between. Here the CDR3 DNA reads TGTGCCAGCTCACCCCAGGGGGGTCGGCCCGAGCAGTACTTC. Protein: CASSPQGGRPEQYF.

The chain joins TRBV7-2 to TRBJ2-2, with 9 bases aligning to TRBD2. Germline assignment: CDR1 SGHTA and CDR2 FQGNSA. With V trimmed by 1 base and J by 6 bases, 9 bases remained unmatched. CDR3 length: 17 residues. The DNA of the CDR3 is TGTGCCAGCAGCTTAGTAGGGCTAGCGGGGAATCCCGGGGAGCTGTTTTTT. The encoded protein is CASSLVGLAGNPGELFF.

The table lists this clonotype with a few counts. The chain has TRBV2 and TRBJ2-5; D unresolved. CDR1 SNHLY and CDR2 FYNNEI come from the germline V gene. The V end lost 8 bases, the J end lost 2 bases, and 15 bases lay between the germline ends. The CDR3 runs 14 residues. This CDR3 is CASQVYQDQETQYF. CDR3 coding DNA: TGTGCCAGCCAAGTATACCAGGATCAAGAGACCCAGTACTTC.

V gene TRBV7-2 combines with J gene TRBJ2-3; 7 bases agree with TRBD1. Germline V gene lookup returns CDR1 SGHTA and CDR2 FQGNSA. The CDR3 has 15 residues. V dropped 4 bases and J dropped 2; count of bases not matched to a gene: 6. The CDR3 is CASSSPGQNTDTQYF. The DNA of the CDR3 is TGTGCCAGCAGCTCACCGGGACAGAACACAGATACGCAGTATTTT.

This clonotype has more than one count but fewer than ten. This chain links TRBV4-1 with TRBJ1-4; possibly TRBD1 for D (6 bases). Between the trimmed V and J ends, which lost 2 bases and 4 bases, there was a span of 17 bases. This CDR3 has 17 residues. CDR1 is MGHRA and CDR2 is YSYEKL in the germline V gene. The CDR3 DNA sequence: TGCGCCAGCAGCCAATCTGCGTCCGGGGGCGTTAATGAAAAACTGTTTTTT. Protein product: CASSQSASGGVNEKLFF.

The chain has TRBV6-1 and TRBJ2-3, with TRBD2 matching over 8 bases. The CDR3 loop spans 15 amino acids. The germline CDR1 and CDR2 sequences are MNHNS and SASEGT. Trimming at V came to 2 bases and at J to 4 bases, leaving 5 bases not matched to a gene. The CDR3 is CASSERAGASDTQYF. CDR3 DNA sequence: TGTGCCAGCAGTGAAAGAGCGGGGGCCTCAGATACGCAGTATTTT.

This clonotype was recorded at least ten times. DNA for the CDR3: TGTGCCAGCAGGCGGGGTAGCACAGATACGCAGTATTTT. Translated: CASRRGSTDTQYF. The rearrangement links TRBV12-3 or TRBV12-4 to TRBJ2-3; tentatively, D is TRBD2 (6 bases). Trimming stripped 6 bases from V and 0 bases from J, with 7 bases between. The CDR3 loop spans 13 amino acids.

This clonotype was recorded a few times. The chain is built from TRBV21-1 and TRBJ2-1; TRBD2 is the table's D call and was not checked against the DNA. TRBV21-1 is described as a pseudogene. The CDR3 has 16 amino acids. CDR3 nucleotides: TGTGCCAGCAGCACACCAGGACCACTAGCGGGAGATGAGCAGTTCTTC. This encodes CASSTPGPLAGDEQFF.

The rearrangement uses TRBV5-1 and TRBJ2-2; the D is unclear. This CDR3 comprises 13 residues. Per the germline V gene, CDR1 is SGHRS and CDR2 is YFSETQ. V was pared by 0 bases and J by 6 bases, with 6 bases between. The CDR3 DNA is TGCGCCAGCAGCTTGGAGGCCCCCGGGGAGCTGTTTTTT. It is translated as CASSLEAPGELFF.

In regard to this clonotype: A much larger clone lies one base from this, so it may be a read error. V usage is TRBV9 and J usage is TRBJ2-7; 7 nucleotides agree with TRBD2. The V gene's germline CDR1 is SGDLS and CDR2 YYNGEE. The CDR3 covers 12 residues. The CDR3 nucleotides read TGTCCCAGCAGCGGGGACGGCTACGAGCAGTACTTC. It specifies CPSSGDGYEQYF.

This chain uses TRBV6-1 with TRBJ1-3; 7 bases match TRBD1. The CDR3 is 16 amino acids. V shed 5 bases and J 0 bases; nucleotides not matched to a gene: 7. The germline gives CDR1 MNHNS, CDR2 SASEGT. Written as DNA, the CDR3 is TGTGCCAGCAGTTCCCGGACAGGCAGCTCTGGAAACACCATATATTTT. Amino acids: CASSSRTGSSGNTIYF.

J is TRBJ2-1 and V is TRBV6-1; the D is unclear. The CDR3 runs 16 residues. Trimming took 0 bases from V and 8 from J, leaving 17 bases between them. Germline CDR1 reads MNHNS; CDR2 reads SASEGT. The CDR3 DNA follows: TGTGCCAGCAGTGAAGCCGAGAGGACCAGCAGCTATGAGCAGTTCTTC. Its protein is CASSEAERTSSYEQFF.

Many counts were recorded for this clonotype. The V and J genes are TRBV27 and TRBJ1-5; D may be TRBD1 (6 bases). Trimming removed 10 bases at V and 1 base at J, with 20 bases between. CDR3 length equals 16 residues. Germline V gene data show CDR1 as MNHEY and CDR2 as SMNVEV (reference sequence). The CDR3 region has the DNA TGTGCCACCAAACGCCAGGGGACCATGAGCAATCAGCCCCAGCATTTT. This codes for CATKRQGTMSNQPQHF.

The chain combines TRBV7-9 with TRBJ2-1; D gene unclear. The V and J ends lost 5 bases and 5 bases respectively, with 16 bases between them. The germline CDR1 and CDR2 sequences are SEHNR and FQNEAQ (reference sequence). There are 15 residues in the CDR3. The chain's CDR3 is CASSKRPTTHNEQFF. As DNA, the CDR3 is TGTGCCAGCAGCAAGCGACCGACGACCCACAATGAGCAGTTCTTC. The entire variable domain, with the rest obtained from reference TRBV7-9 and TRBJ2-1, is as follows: DTGVSQNPRHKITKRGQNVTFRCDPISEHNRLYWYRQTLGQGPEFLTYFQNEAQLEKSRLLSDRFSAERPKGSFSTLEIQRTEQGDSAMYLCASSKRPTTHNEQFFGPGTRLTVL.

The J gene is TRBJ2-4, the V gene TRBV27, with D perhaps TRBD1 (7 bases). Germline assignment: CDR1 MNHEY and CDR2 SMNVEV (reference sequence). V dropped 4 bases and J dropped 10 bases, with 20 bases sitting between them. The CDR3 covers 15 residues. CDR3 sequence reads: CASSSKRDSGSIQYF. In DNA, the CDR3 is TGTGCCAGCAGTTCCAAACGGGACAGCGGGTCGATTCAGTACTTC.